This T cell receptor beta chain was identified during a study of T cell responses to AZD1222 COVID-19 vaccine (dated by TCRdb to the early 2020s). As for the study more broadly: A total of 233 trial participants underwent TCR sequencing, of whom 207 had received two doses of AZD1222 and around 25 had received two doses of the MenACWY control vaccine. Enrollment into the trials was organized by age into subgroups of 18-55, 56-69 and 70-plus years, and those subgroups contained 148, 28 and 57 TCR-sequenced participants, respectively.

Broad study findings and their caveats: Conclusions about previously exposed vaccinees are limited, since just 6 or 7 AZD1222 recipients were seropositive for SARS-CoV-2 at baseline. Vaccine-associated CD4 TCRs spanned the whole spike protein, with dominant responses in regions 160-218 and 743-854. Participants were mostly white British and included more females than males, and it was suggested by the authors that clonal diversity may have been underestimated. After two AZD1222 doses, spike-specific TCR breadth and depth were significantly higher than at day 0 and than in MenACWY recipients. Because no samples from the day 14 peak response were available, repertoires could be characterized only after the peak T cell response. In the small 56-69-year group, the increase in depth fell short of significance, most likely because of low power. Nearly half of unique spike-specific TCRs reportedly recognized epitopes outside regions mutated in the B.1.351 and B.1.1.7 variants.

With respect to this clone: Its antigen has not been determined. Base qualities are missing; no much larger clone stands one base away.

The time point label, read with the paper, signifies: about 28 days (+/-7) after the second vaccine dose. AZD1222 recipients whose second dose came at about 4 weeks and those whose second dose came at about 12 weeks were combined into one group, since spike-specific TCR depth and breadth did not differ between the two schedules. Vaccinee samples came from UK trials COV001 and COV002, including a single-blind randomized controlled phase 2/3 trial of AZD1222 (ChAdOx1 nCoV-19) in healthy adults. For TCRbeta chain sequencing, PBMC samples were collected from trial participants at day 0 and at day 28 after the second dose. The CDR3 regions of human TCRbeta chains were subjected to immunosequencing. The study's own analysis went as follows. Repertoire TCRs were matched against a reference library of SARS-CoV-2-specific TCRs generated with the MIRA antigen-specificity platform. Breadth meant the fraction of unique TCRs that were SARS-CoV-2-associated, whereas depth meant the fraction of total T cells that were SARS-CoV-2-associated. Using the MIRA data, every spike-specific TCR was mapped to the spike region that the TCR reacted to and assigned to either a CD4 or a CD8 class. Log10-transformed breadth and depth values were compared by one-way ANOVA with Sidak's multiple comparisons tests. The table was pulled from immuneACCESS by TCRdb, which kept in-frame rearrangements only. Such tables lose some clones; where checked, under half of the loss comes from unresolved V genes, and the rest has no known cause. V, J and clone size are taken as reported in that table, and D and trimming were inferred from the DNA itself. Present in this sample are about 120,000 clones, about 85% of which were seen just once. The top ten constitute about 2.5% of the sample.

Sample: peripheral blood, taken 28 days after the second AZD1222 dose. This TCR derives from an adult who received the AZD1222 COVID-19 vaccine.

The bases are TGTGCCAGCAGCTTCATCACTGAAGCTTTCTTT. It codes for CASSFITEAFF. The sequence is built from TRBV13 and TRBJ1-1, with no reliable assignment of the D segment. Trimming at the junction amounts to 3 bases on V and 4 bases on J, and the germline ends lie 3 bases apart. From the cysteine through the phenylalanine, the CDR3 covers 11 amino acids. Of all the DNA, just the CDR3 is kept, 33 bases in frame from base 1. CDR1 and CDR2, looked up from the germline V gene (reference sequence), are PRHDT and FYEKMQ.